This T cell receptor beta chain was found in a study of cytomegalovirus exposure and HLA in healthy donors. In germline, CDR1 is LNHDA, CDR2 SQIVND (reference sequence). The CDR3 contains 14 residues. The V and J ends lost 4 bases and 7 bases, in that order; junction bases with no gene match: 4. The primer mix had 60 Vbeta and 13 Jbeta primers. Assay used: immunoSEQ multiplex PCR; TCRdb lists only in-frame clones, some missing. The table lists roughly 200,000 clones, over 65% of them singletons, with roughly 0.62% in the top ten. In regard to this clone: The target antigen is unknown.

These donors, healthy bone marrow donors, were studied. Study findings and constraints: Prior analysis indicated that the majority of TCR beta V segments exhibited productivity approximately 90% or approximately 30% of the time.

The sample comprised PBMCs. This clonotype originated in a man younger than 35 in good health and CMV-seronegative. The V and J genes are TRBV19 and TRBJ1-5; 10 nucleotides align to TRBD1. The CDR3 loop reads CASSTRTGGQPQHF. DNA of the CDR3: TGTGCCAGTAGTACCCGGACAGGGGGACAGCCCCAGCATTTT.